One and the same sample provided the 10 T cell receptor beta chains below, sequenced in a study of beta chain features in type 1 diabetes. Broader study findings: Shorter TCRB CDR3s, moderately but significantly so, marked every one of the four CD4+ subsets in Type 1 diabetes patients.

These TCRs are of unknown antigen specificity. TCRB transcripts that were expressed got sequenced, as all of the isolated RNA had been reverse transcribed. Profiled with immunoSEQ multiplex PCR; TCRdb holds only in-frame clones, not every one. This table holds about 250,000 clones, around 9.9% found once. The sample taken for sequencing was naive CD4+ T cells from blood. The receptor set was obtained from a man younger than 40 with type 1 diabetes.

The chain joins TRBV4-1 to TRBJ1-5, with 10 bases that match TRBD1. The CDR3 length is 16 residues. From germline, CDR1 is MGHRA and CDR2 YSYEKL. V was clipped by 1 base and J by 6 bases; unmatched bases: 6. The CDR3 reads CASSQGGTGAGQPQHF. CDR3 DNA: TGCGCCAGCAGCCAAGGTGGGACAGGGGCGGGTCAGCCCCAGCATTTT.

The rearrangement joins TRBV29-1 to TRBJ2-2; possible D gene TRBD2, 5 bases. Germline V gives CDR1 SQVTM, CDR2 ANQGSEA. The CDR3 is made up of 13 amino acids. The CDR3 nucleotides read TGCAGATGGGGTCGGGGGAACACCGGGGAGCTGTTTTTT. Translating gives CRWGRGNTGELFF.

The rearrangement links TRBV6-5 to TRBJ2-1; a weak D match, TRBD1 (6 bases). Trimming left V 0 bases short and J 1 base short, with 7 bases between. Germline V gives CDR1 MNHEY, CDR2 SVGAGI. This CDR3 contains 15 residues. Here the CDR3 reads CASSYSGASYNEQFF. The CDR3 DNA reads TGTGCCAGCAGTTACTCGGGGGCTTCCTACAATGAGCAGTTCTTC.

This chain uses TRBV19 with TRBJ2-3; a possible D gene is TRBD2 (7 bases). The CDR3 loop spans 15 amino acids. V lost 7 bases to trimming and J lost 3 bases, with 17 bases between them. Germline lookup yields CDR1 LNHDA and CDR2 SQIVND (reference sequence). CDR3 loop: CASKKRGGPTDTQYF. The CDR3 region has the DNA TGTGCCAGTAAGAAGAGGGGGGGGCCGACAGATACGCAGTATTTT.

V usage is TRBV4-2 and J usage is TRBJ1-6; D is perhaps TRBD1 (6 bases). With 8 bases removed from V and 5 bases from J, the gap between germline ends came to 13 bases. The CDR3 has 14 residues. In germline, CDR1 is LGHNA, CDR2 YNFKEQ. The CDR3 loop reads CASAAQGNNSPLHF. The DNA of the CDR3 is TGTGCCAGCGCCGCACAGGGTAATAATTCACCCCTCCACTTT.

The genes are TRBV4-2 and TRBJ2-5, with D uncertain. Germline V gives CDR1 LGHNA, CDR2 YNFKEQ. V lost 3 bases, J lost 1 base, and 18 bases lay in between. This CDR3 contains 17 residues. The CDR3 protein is CASSHQDPRQSQETQYF. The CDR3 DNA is TGTGCCAGCAGCCACCAAGACCCGCGGCAGAGCCAAGAGACCCAGTACTTC.

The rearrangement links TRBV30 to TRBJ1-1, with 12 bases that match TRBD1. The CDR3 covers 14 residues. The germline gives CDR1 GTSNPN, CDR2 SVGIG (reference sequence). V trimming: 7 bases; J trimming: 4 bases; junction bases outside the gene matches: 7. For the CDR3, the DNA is TGTGCCTCCGGGACAGGGGGCGCAGGCACTGAAGCTTTCTTT. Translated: CASGTGGAGTEAFF.

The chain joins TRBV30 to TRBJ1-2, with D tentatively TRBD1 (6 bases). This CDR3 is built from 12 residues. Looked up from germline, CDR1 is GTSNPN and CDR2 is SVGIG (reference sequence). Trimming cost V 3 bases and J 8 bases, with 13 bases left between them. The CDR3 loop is CAWSQGFGGYTF. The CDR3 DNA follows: TGTGCCTGGAGCCAGGGGTTCGGGGGCTACACCTTC. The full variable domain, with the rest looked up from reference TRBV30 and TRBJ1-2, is SQTIHQWPATLVQPVGSPLSLECTVEGTSNPNLYWYRQAAGRGLQLLFYSVGIGQISSEVPQNLSASRPQDRQFILSSKKLLLSDSGFYLCAWSQGFGGYTFGSGTRLTVV.

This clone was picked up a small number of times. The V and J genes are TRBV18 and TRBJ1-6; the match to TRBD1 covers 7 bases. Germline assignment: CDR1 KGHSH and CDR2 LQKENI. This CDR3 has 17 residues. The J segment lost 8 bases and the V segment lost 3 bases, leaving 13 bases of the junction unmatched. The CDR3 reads CASSPLRTGHGDSPLHF. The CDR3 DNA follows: TGTGCCAGCTCACCGCTACGGACAGGACATGGGGATTCACCCCTCCACTTT.

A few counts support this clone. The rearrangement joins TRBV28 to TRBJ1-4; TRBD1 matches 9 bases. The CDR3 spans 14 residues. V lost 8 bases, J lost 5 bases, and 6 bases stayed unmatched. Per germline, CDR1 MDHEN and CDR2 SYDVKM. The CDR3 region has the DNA TGTGCCAGCTTTCCCGGGACAGGGAATGAAAAACTGTTTTTT. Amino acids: CASFPGTGNEKLFF.